A single sample is the source of the 16 T cell receptor beta chains below, sequenced in a study of blood T cell repertoires in COVID-19. Using immunoSEQ multiplex PCR, the repertoire was profiled, and TCRdb retains in-frame clones only, with some absent. The table includes fewer than 65,000 clones, around nine tenths detected once. Material for sequencing was peripheral blood. Receptor source: a man aged 60 to 69 with acute or convalescent COVID-19.

This clone was observed once. The chain has TRBV6-5 and TRBJ1-2, with 7 bases that match TRBD1. CDR1 is MNHEY, CDR2 SVGAGI, per germline. The trim removed 4 bases at V and 3 bases at J, leaving 8 bases unmatched. The CDR3 extends over 15 amino acids. The CDR3 spells CASSSFRDRDYGYTF. CDR3 sequence (DNA): TGTGCCAGCAGTTCGTTTCGCGACAGGGACTATGGCTACACCTTC.

This clone was recorded only once. In DNA, the CDR3 is TGTGCCAGCAGTTTGGAGCAGTCTGGCAATCAGCCCCAGCATTTT. Translated: CASSLEQSGNQPQHF. This chain uses TRBV28 with TRBJ1-5; no clear D. CDR1 MDHEN and CDR2 SYDVKM come from the germline V gene. This CDR3 has 15 amino acids. V was pared by 3 bases and J by 2 bases, with 11 bases between.

This chain uses TRBV2 with TRBJ2-7; TRBD2 agrees at 9 bases. The ends lost 8 bases at V and 7 bases at J; junction bases unmatched: 15. The CDR3 has 15 residues. CDR1 SNHLY and CDR2 FYNNEI come from the germline V gene. CDR3 sequence (DNA): TGTGCCAGCGTCGGGACTAGCTCGTCCCTTAAGGAGCAGTACTTC. Translated: CASVGTSSSLKEQYF.

The rearrangement joins TRBV3-1 (or the pseudogene TRBV3-2) to TRBJ1-6, with 8 bases fitting TRBD1. Unmatched junction bases numbered 13, after V lost 2 bases and J lost 10 bases. This CDR3 is built from 17 residues. The germline CDR1 and CDR2 sequences are LGHDT and YNNKEL (reference sequence). CDR3: CASSQSKSDRVRSPLHF. CDR3 DNA sequence: TGTGCCAGCAGCCAATCTAAATCGGACAGGGTGAGATCACCCCTCCACTTT.

V usage is TRBV5-1 and J usage is TRBJ2-7; no definite D call. The CDR3 contains 14 residues. With 0 bases removed from V and 0 bases from J, the gap between germline ends came to 7 bases. Germline assignment: CDR1 SGHRS and CDR2 YFSETQ. CDR3 sequence (DNA): TGCGCCAGCAGCTTGGTTCAGTCCTCCTACGAGCAGTACTTC. Translation gives CASSLVQSSYEQYF.

This clone has just a few counts. The chain uses TRBV2 and TRBJ1-3; 7 positions match TRBD1. The V and J ends lost 10 bases and 7 bases, in that order; junction bases with no gene match: 10. The CDR3 is 13 amino acids. Germline V gene lookup returns CDR1 SNHLY and CDR2 FYNNEI. The DNA of the CDR3 is TGTGCCACCACCGCCCTACAGGGGAACACCATATATTTT. Translated: CATTALQGNTIYF.

The V gene is TRBV3-1 (or the pseudogene TRBV3-2), the J gene TRBJ2-3; 9 bases align to TRBD2. Germline loops: CDR1 LGHDT, CDR2 YNNKEL (reference sequence). This CDR3 has 14 amino acids. The CDR3 is CASPAGGSTDTQYF. The CDR3 nucleotides are TGTGCTAGCCCAGCGGGAGGAAGCACAGATACGCAGTATTTT.

This chain uses TRBV27 with TRBJ2-3, with 9 bases that match TRBD1. Trimming removed 5 bases from V and 15 bases from J; junction bases left unmatched: 12. The CDR3 is made up of 13 amino acids. Germline lookup yields CDR1 MNHEY and CDR2 SMNVEV (reference sequence). CDR3 sequence: CASSITGTGSKYF. Here the CDR3 DNA reads TGTGCCAGCAGTATAACCGGGACAGGGTCCAAATATTTT.

The rearrangement joins TRBV2 to TRBJ2-6, with a tentative D call TRBD1 (6 bases). Germline V lookup: CDR1 SNHLY, CDR2 FYNNEI. Trimming pared 6 bases from V and 3 bases from J, leaving 9 bases between. The CDR3 sequence is 14 residues long. CDR3 in amino acids: CASSPGVGANVLTF. The CDR3 DNA sequence: TGTGCCAGCAGCCCAGGGGTTGGGGCCAACGTCCTGACTTTC.

The rearrangement links TRBV28 to TRBJ1-4, with a weak D call TRBD1 (6 bases). The CDR3 is 12 amino acids. V lost 8 bases and J lost 8, with 12 bases in between. Germline assignment: CDR1 MDHEN and CDR2 SYDVKM. CDR3 in amino acids: CASQYGQEKLFF. CDR3 coding DNA: TGTGCCAGCCAATACGGACAGGAAAAACTGTTTTTT. Based on the CDR3 plus reference TRBV28 and TRBJ1-4, the full variable domain is DVKVTQSSRYLVKRTGEKVFLECVQDMDHENMFWYRQDPGLGLRLIYFSYDVKMKEKGDIPEGYSVSREKKERFSLILESASTNQTSMYLCASQYGQEKLFFGSGTQLSVL.

This sequence joins TRBV9 and TRBJ1-4; 8 nucleotides align to TRBD1. V lost 7 bases and J lost 8; bases outside the gene matches: 7. CDR1 is SGDLS, CDR2 YYNGEE, per germline. This CDR3 is built from 13 residues. CDR3 amino acids: CASRRDRQEKLFF. CDR3 sequence (DNA): TGTGCCAGCCGCCGGGACAGGCAAGAAAAACTGTTTTTT.

The V and J genes are TRBV25-1 and TRBJ2-7; D perhaps matches TRBD1 (5 bases). The ends were cut back, 4 bases at V and 7 bases at J, with 8 bases in the middle. Germline-derived CDR1 and CDR2 are MGHDK and SYGVNS. The CDR3 covers 11 residues. The chain's CDR3 is CASSGQLEQYF. The CDR3 nucleotides read TGTGCCAGCAGTGGACAGTTAGAGCAGTACTTC.

This clone was counted a single time. This chain connects TRBV28 to TRBJ2-7, with a possible D match to TRBD1 (5 bases). This CDR3 region has 12 residues. Germline CDR1 and CDR2: MDHEN and SYDVKM. The ends were cut back, 3 bases at V and 6 bases at J, with 9 bases in the middle. The CDR3 reads CASSLTVLEQYF. The CDR3 DNA reads as TGTGCCAGCAGTTTGACAGTTCTCGAGCAGTACTTC.

By frequency in the sample, this clone is medium-sized. The rearrangement uses TRBV7-9 and TRBJ2-1; 9 bases map to TRBD1. In germline, CDR1 is SEHNR, CDR2 FQNEAQ (reference sequence). Germline trimming cut 7 bases from V and 7 bases from J; bases unmatched to any gene: 8. This CDR3 is 14 amino acids long. CDR3 nucleotide sequence: TGTGCCAGCACCCCCGGGACAGGGATGAATGAGCAGTTCTTC. This gives the protein CASTPGTGMNEQFF.

The gene calls are TRBV5-8 and TRBJ2-1; D possibly corresponds to TRBD1 (6 bases). The ends were cut back, 0 bases at V and 0 bases at J, with 7 bases in the middle. This CDR3 is 15 amino acids long. The germline V gene has CDR1 SGHTS and CDR2 YDEGEE. CDR3 residues: CASSLGTASYNEQFF. The CDR3 region has the DNA TGTGCCAGCAGCTTGGGGACAGCCTCCTACAATGAGCAGTTCTTC.

The gene calls are TRBV28 and TRBJ2-7, with D possibly TRBD1 on 5 matching bases. Germline CDR1 reads MDHEN; CDR2 reads SYDVKM. The CDR3 has 14 residues. V was trimmed by 7 bases and J by 6 bases, leaving 19 bases between them. For the CDR3, the DNA is TGTGCCAGCACCCCCCAGGGTCCCGTCGGCGAGCAGTACTTC. Its protein is CASTPQGPVGEQYF. The full variable domain, with the rest looked up from reference TRBV28 and TRBJ2-7, is DVKVTQSSRYLVKRTGEKVFLECVQDMDHENMFWYRQDPGLGLRLIYFSYDVKMKEKGDIPEGYSVSREKKERFSLILESASTNQTSMYLCASTPQGPVGEQYFGPGTRLTVT.